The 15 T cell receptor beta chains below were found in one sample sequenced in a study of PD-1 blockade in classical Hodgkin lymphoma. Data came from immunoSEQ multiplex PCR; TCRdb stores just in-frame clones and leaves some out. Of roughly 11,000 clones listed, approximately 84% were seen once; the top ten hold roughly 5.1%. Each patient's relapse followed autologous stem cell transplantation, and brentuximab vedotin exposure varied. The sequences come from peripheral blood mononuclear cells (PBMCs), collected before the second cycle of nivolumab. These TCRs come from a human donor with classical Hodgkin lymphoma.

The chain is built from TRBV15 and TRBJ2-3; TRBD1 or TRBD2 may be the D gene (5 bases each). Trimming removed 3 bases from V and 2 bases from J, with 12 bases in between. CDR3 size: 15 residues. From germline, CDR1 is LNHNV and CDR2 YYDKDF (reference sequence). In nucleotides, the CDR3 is TGTGCCACCAGCAGGGGGGTATACAACACAGATACGCAGTATTTT. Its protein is CATSRGVYNTDTQYF.

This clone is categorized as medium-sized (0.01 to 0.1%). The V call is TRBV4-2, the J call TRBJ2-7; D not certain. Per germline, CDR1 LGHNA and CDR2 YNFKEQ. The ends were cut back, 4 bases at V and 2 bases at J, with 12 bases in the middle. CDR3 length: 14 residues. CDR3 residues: CASSPLGETYEQYF. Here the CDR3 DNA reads TGTGCCAGCAGCCCTCTTGGGGAAACCTACGAGCAGTACTTC.

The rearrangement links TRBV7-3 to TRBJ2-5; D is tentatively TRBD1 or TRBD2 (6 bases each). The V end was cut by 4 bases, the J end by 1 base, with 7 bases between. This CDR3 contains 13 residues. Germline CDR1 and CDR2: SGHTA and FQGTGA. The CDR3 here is CASSWGAQETQYF. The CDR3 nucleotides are TGTGCCAGCAGCTGGGGGGCCCAAGAGACCCAGTACTTC. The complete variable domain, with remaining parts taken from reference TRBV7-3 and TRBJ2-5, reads GAGVSQTPSNKVTEKGKYVELRCDPISGHTALYWYRQSLGQGPEFLIYFQGTGAADDSGLPNDRFFAVRPEGSVSTLKIQRTERGDSAVYLCASSWGAQETQYFGPGTRLLVL.

The CDR3 DNA follows: TGTGCCAGCACTCCTTGGGGAAGGACTGAAGCTTTCTTT. Translated: CASTPWGRTEAFF. The gene calls are TRBV27 and TRBJ1-1; D gene uncertain. This CDR3 is 13 amino acids long. The germline gives CDR1 MNHEY, CDR2 SMNVEV (reference sequence). Trimming took off 7 bases at V and 5 bases at J, with 14 bases between the two ends.

CDR3 bases: TGTGCCAGCAGTGATATGACGGGGACTAAAGACAATGAGCAGTTCTTC. Its protein product is CASSDMTGTKDNEQFF. V and J are TRBV28 and TRBJ2-1; 7 bases map to TRBD2. The CDR3 length is 16 residues. Germline V CDR1 and CDR2: MDHEN, SYDVKM. Trimming took 5 bases from V and 5 from J; bases not matched to a gene: 12. The whole variable domain, filled in from reference TRBV28 and TRBJ2-1, reads DVKVTQSSRYLVKRTGEKVFLECVQDMDHENMFWYRQDPGLGLRLIYFSYDVKMKEKGDIPEGYSVSREKKERFSLILESASTNQTSMYLCASSDMTGTKDNEQFFGPGTRLTVL.

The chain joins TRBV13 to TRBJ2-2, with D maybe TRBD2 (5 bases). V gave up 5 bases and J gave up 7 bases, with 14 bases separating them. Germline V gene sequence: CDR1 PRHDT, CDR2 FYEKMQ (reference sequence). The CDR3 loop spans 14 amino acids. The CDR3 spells CASSPEGAGGELFF. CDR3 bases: TGTGCCAGCAGCCCAGAAGGCGCGGGCGGGGAGCTGTTTTTT.

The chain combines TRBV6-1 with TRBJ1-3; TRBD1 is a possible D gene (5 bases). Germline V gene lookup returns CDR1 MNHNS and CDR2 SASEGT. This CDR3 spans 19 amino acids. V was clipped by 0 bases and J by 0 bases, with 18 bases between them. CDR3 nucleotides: TGTGCCAGCAGTGAAGCGCTTCGGGGCGGTCCTTACTCTGGAAACACCATATATTTT. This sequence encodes CASSEALRGGPYSGNTIYF.

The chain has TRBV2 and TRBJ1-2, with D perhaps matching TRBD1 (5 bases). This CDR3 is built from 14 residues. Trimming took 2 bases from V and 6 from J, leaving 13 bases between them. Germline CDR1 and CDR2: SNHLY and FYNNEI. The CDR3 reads CASSETRGKDGYTF. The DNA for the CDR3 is TGTGCCAGCAGTGAAACTCGGGGGAAGGATGGCTACACCTTC.

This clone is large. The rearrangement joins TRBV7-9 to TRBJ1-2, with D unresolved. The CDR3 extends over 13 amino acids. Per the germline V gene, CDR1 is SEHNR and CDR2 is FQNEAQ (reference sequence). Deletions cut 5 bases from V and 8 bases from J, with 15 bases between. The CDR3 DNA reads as TGTGCCAGCAGCCCCCCACGCGAGGAGGGCTACACCTTC. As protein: CASSPPREEGYTF.

The CDR3 DNA is TGTGCCAGCAGCCAAGATATTTGGGGGCTTCAGCCCCAGCATTTT. Its translation: CASSQDIWGLQPQHF. J is TRBJ1-5 and V is TRBV4-2, with D possibly TRBD1 on 6 matching bases. The CDR3 contains 15 residues. V lost 0 bases and J lost 6, with 12 bases in between. Germline V gives CDR1 LGHNA, CDR2 YNFKEQ.

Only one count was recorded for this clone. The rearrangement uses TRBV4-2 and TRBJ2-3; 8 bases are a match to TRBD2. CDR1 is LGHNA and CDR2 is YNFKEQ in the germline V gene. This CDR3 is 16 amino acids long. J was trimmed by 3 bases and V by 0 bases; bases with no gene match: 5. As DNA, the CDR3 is TGTGCCAGCAGCCAAGACGGGGGGGTAAGGACAGATACGCAGTATTTT. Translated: CASSQDGGVRTDTQYF.

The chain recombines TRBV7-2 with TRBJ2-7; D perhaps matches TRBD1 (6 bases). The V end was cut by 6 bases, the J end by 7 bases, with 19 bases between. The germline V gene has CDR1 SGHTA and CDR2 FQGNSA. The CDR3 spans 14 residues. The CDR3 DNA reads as TGTGCCAGCAGTCATCCCGCAGGGGCGAGAGAGCAGTACTTC. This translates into CASSHPAGAREQYF.

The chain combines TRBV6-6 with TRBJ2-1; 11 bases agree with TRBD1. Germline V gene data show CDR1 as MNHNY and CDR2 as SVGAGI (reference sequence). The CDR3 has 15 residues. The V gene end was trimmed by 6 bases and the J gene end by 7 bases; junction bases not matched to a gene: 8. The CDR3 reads CASRPGQGGLNEQFF. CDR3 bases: TGTGCCAGCAGGCCGGGACAGGGGGGCCTTAATGAGCAGTTCTTC.

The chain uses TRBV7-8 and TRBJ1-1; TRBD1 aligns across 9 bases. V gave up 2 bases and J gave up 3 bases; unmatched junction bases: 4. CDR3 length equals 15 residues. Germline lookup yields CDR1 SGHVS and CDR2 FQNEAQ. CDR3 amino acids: CASSLQTGGYTEAFF. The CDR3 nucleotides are TGTGCCAGCAGCTTACAGACAGGGGGGTACACTGAAGCTTTCTTT.

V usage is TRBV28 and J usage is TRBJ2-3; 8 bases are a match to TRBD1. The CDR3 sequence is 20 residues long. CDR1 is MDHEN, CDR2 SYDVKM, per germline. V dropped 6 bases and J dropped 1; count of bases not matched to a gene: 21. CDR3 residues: CASSLPDRGFLGYRTDTQYF. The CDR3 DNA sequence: TGTGCCAGCAGCCTCCCTGACAGGGGATTCTTAGGGTACCGCACAGATACGCAGTATTTT.